These T cell receptor beta chains were read from a single sample in a study of blood T cell repertoires in COVID-19. Assay used: immunoSEQ multiplex PCR; TCRdb lists only in-frame clones, some missing. The table shows 85,000 to 110,000 clones, with roughly 90% occurring only once. The sequenced sample was peripheral blood. The source is a human donor in a cohort sampled during active COVID-19. Each CDR3 is given with its conserved first and last residue. A D gene is named only where the DNA matches it firmly.

j_call d_call v_call cdr3_nt cdr3_aa
TRBJ1-1 - TRBV5-6 TGTGCCAGCAGGACAGAGAACACTGAAGCTTTCTTT CASRTENTEAFF
TRBJ2-3 - TRBV18 TGTGCCAGCTCACCACCGTCGGCAGATACGCAGTATTTT CASSPPSADTQYF
TRBJ2-5 TRBD2 TRBV5-4 TGTGCCAGCAGCTTGCTAGCGGGGGACGTAGGAGAGACCCAGTACTTC CASSLLAGDVGETQYF
TRBJ2-7 - TRBV3-1/TRBV3-2 TGTGCCCCAGCCAACGTCCCCAGGGGCTGGGCCTACGAGCAGTACTTC CAPANVPRGWAYEQYF
TRBJ2-1 TRBD2 TRBV29-1 TGCAGCGTTGGGGGGCTAGCGGGAGTTAATGAGCAGTTCTTC CSVGGLAGVNEQFF
TRBJ2-7 - TRBV4-1 TGCGCCAGCAGCCAAGACTATTTCCAGGCAGGAGGGGTCGAGCAGTACTTC CASSQDYFQAGGVEQYF
TRBJ1-1 TRBD1 TRBV10-1 TGCGCCAGCCGAACGGGACAGCCAATGAACACTGAAGCTTTCTTT CASRTGQPMNTEAFF
TRBJ2-5 TRBD1 TRBV6-5 TGTGCCAGCAGGGGGGACAGGGAGTACCAAGAGACCCAGTACTTC CASRGDREYQETQYF
TRBJ2-7 - TRBV27 TGTGCCAGCAGTTTATCGGCAGGAACCTACGAGCAGTACTTC CASSLSAGTYEQYF
TRBJ2-7 TRBD2 TRBV2 TGTGCCAGCAGCTCCGGGACTAGCGGGGGGCGGTACGAGCAGTACTTC CASSSGTSGGRYEQYF
TRBJ2-5 - TRBV3-1/TRBV3-2 TGTGCCAGCAGCCAGAAAGGGGTTCTCTCGACCCAGTACTTC CASSQKGVLSTQYF
TRBJ1-5 - TRBV11-2 TGTGCCAGCGGGAAAGGGGCGCATCAGCCCCAGCATTTT CASGKGAHQPQHF
TRBJ2-7 TRBD2 TRBV4-1 TGCGCCAGCAGCCAAGTTGAGCGGGGGATCTACGAGCAGTACTTC CASSQVERGIYEQYF
TRBJ1-6 - TRBV27 TGTGCCAGCAGTTCGACAGGTCGGAATTCACCCCTCCACTTT CASSSTGRNSPLHF
TRBJ2-1 - TRBV7-3 TGTGCCAGCAGCTTAGGGAGATACAATGAGCAGTTCTTC CASSLGRYNEQFF
TRBJ1-5 - TRBV7-2 TGTGCCAGCAGCGAGGTCGGGGTATATCAGCCCCAGCATTTT CASSEVGVYQPQHF
TRBJ2-7 TRBD2 TRBV6-2/TRBV6-3 TGTGCCAGCAGTCAACTAGCGGGGAGCTACGAGCAGTACTTC CASSQLAGSYEQYF
TRBJ2-7 - TRBV5-1 TGCGCCAGCAGCTCTTGGAGCTCCTACGAGCAGTACTTC CASSSWSSYEQYF
TRBJ1-1 - TRBV19 TGTGCCAGTCGGTGGGGCGGAGGGTACACTGAAGCTTTCTTT CASRWGGGYTEAFF